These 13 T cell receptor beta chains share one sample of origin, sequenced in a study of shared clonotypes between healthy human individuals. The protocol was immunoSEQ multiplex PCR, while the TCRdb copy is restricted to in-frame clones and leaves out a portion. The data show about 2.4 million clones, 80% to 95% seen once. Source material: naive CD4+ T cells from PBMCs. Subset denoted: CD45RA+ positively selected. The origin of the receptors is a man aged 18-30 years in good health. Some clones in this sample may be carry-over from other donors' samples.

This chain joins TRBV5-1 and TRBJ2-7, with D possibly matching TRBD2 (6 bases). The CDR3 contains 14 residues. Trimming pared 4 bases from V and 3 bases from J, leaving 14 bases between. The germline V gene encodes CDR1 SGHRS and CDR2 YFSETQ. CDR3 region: CASSGGGGRYEQYF. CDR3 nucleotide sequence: TGCGCCAGCAGCGGGGGAGGAGGCCGCTACGAGCAGTACTTC.

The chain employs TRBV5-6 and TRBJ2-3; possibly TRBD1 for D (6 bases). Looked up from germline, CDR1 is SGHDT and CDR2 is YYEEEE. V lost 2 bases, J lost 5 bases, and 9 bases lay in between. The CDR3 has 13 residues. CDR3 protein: CASSLQGVDTQYF. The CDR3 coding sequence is TGTGCCAGCAGCTTACAGGGAGTAGATACGCAGTATTTT.

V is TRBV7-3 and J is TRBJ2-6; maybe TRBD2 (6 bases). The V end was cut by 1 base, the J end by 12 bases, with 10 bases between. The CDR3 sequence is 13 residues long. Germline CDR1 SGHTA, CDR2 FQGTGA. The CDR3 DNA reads TGTGCCAGCAGCTTAAGGATGGGGGGCGTCCTGACTTTC. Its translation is CASSLRMGGVLTF.

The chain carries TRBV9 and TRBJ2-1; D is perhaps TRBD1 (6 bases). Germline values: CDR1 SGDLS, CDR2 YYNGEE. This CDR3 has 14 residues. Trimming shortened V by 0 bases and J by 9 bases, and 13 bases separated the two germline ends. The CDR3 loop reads CASSVGRGSSEQFF. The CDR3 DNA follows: TGTGCCAGCAGCGTAGGTAGGGGGTCCTCTGAGCAGTTCTTC.

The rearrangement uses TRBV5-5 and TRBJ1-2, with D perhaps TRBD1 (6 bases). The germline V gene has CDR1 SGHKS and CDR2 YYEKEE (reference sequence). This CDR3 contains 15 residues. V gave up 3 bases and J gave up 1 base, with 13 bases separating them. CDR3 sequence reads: CASSSGTPFNYGYTF. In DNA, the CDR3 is TGTGCCAGCAGCTCCGGGACACCTTTTAACTATGGCTACACCTTC.

In nucleotides, the CDR3 is TGTGCCAGCAGTTCTTGGGATTTCGGCGGCACTGAAGCTTTCTTT. Its translation is CASSSWDFGGTEAFF. The genes are TRBV28 and TRBJ1-1, with unresolved D. The V end lost 4 bases, the J end lost 4 bases, and 16 bases lay between the germline ends. This CDR3 has 15 residues. Germline values: CDR1 MDHEN, CDR2 SYDVKM.

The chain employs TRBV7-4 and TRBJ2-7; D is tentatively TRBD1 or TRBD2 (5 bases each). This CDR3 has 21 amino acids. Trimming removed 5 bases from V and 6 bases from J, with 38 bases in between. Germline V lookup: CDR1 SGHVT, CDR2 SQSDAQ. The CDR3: CASSLHGILSNRSGLAVEQYF. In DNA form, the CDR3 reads TGTGCCAGCAGCCTCCACGGCATCTTATCCAATCGTTCGGGGCTCGCCGTCGAGCAGTACTTC.

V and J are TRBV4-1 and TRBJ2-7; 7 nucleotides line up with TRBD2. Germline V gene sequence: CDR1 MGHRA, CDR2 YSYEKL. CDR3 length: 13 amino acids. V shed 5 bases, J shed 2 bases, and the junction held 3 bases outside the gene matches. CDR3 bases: TGCGCCAGCAGCTCTGGGAGGGCCTACGAGCAGTACTTC. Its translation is CASSSGRAYEQYF.

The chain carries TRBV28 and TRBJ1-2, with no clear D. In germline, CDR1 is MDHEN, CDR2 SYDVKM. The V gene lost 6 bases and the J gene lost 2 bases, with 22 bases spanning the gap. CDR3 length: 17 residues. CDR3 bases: TGTGCCAGCAGGGGTGCGGAGGGAACGGAAGGGAACTATGGCTACACCTTC. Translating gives CASRGAEGTEGNYGYTF.

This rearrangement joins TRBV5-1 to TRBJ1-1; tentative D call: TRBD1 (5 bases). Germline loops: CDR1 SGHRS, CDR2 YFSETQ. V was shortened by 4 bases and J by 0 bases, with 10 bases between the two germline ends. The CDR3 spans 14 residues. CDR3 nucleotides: TGCGCCAGCAGCCTGACAGACATGAACACTGAAGCTTTCTTT. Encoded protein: CASSLTDMNTEAFF.

CDR3 loop: CASSLDGTGQETQYF. The DNA for the CDR3 is TGTGCCAGCAGCTTAGACGGGACAGGTCAAGAGACCCAGTACTTC. The V call is TRBV7-2, the J call TRBJ2-5; 8 nucleotides line up with TRBD1. The CDR3 spans 15 residues. V was pared by 1 base and J by 2 bases, with 3 bases of the junction left unmatched. Germline V gene sequence: CDR1 SGHTA, CDR2 FQGNSA.

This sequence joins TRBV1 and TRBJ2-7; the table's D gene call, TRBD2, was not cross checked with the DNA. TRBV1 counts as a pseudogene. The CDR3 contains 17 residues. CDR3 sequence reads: CTSSQGKVEAGGYEQYF. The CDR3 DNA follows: TGCACCAGCAGCCAAGGTAAAGTCGAAGCGGGAGGGTACGAGCAGTACTTC.

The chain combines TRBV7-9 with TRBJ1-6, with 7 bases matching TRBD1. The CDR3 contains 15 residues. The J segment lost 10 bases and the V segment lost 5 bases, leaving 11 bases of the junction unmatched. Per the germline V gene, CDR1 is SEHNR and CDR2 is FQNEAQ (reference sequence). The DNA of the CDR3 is TGTGCCAGCAGCCTAAGGGGAGGGGGCGGCTCACCCCTCCACTTT. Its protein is CASSLRGGGGSPLHF.